Presented here are 18 T cell receptor beta chains from one specimen sequenced in a study of blood T cells in healthy people across ages. Primers used in a second PCR of about 7 to 12 cycles were a sample-barcoded 5' primer and a J-beta primer mix. Via MiXCR, TCRdb re-called the 5' RACE reads, giving one row per CDR3 protein. Of nearly 800,000 distinct CDR3 sequences listed, roughly 25% are singletons. These data were also reused for a study on T cells of mothers and their children.

Sequences were obtained from blood. The receptors here all came from a boy between 10 and 17 years old in good health.

V gene TRBV7-3 combines with J gene TRBJ1-1; no reliable D call. The CDR3 length is 14 residues. The V gene's germline CDR1 is SGHTA and CDR2 FQGTGA. V was clipped by 0 bases and J by 4 bases, with 9 bases between them. In nucleotides, the CDR3 is TGTGCCAGCAGCTTAACGCGTCTGAGCACTGAAGCTTTCTTT. Protein product: CASSLTRLSTEAFF. Looking up the rest from reference TRBV7-3 and TRBJ1-1 gives the full variable domain: GAGVSQTPSNKVTEKGKYVELRCDPISGHTALYWYRQSLGQGPEFLIYFQGTGAADDSGLPNDRFFAVRPEGSVSTLKIQRTERGDSAVYLCASSLTRLSTEAFFGQGTRLTVV.

This clonotype was picked up a small number of times. The chain employs TRBV7-2 and TRBJ2-2; no firm D call. There are 13 residues in the CDR3. The germline gives CDR1 SGHTA, CDR2 FQGNSA. Trimming stripped 5 bases from V and 3 bases from J, with 7 bases between. The CDR3 bases are TGTGCCAGCAGCCCTACTTACACCGGGGAGCTGTTTTTT. Protein: CASSPTYTGELFF.

At least ten counts were recorded for this clonotype. The rearrangement joins TRBV29-1 to TRBJ1-2; 8 bases line up with TRBD1. V shed 3 bases, J shed 6 bases, and the junction held 3 bases outside the gene matches. Germline V CDR1 and CDR2: SQVTM, ANQGSEA. This CDR3 is built from 12 residues. The CDR3 DNA reads TGCAGCGTTGACCAGGGGGCCAATGGCTACACCTTC. Translated, it gives CSVDQGANGYTF.

This clonotype came up a few times. As DNA, the CDR3 is TGCGCCAGCAGCTATCGACAGGGGAGTGGCTACACCTTC. Translated, it gives CASSYRQGSGYTF. The chain employs TRBV5-1 and TRBJ1-2, with 8 bases that match TRBD1. Germline V CDR1 and CDR2: SGHRS, YFSETQ. The CDR3 runs 13 residues. The J segment lost 7 bases and the V segment lost 3 bases, leaving 5 bases of the junction unmatched.

This clonotype turned up a few times. The V gene is TRBV25-1, the J gene TRBJ1-1; D is unclear. The V gene lost 2 bases and the J gene lost 1 base, with 17 bases spanning the gap. This CDR3 contains 17 residues. Germline lookup yields CDR1 MGHDK and CDR2 SYGVNS. The CDR3: CASSEGVTAGPNTEAFF. The CDR3 bases are TGTGCCAGCAGTGAAGGGGTAACAGCCGGACCGAACACTGAAGCTTTCTTT.

The chain carries TRBV4-3 and TRBJ2-7, with D unresolved. Germline V gives CDR1 LGHNA, CDR2 YSLEER. V lost 0 bases, J lost 0 bases, and 9 bases lay in between. The CDR3 extends over 15 amino acids. The CDR3 DNA reads as TGCGCCAGCAGCCAAGATCCAGCGAGCTCCTACGAGCAGTACTTC. Amino acid sequence: CASSQDPASSYEQYF.

The chain has TRBV29-1 and TRBJ2-7; 7 bases agree with TRBD1. Looked up from germline, CDR1 is SQVTM and CDR2 is ANQGSEA. J was trimmed by 0 bases and V by 7 bases; bases with no gene match: 12. This CDR3 is built from 15 residues. Here the CDR3 DNA reads TGCAGCGCCGAACTAGGGGGCGAGAGCTCCTACGAGCAGTACTTC. This translates into CSAELGGESSYEQYF.

The V gene is TRBV20-1, the J gene TRBJ1-2; the D is unclear. CDR3 length: 12 amino acids. V lost 3 bases and J lost 1, with 6 bases in between. Per germline, CDR1 DFQATT and CDR2 SNEGSKA (reference sequence). The DNA for the CDR3 is TGCAGTGCTAGTACCCTTAACTATGGCTACACCTTC. It translates to CSASTLNYGYTF.

This chain links TRBV7-2 with TRBJ1-4; 8 nucleotides match TRBD1. Germline V CDR1 and CDR2: SGHTA, FQGNSA. The V gene end was trimmed by 6 bases and the J gene end by 8 bases; junction bases not matched to a gene: 11. CDR3 size: 15 residues. CDR3 sequence (DNA): TGTGCCAGCAGTAACTACAGGGGGGAGCAGGAAAAACTGTTTTTT. Amino acid sequence: CASSNYRGEQEKLFF.

The chain recombines TRBV13 with TRBJ2-3, with TRBD2 identical over 7 bases. V lost 5 bases, J lost 1 base, and 9 bases stayed unmatched. This CDR3 region has 16 residues. Germline CDR1 and CDR2: PRHDT and FYEKMQ (reference sequence). CDR3 loop: CASSLRLAQGTDTQYF. DNA for the CDR3: TGTGCCAGCAGCCTCCGACTAGCTCAAGGCACAGATACGCAGTATTTT.

This clonotype was picked up a small number of times. The chain uses TRBV5-1 and TRBJ2-1, with 7 nucleotides matching TRBD1. TRBJ2-7 matches the DNA end more closely, so the J call is doubtful. The CDR3 contains 14 residues. Germline loops: CDR1 SGHRS, CDR2 YFSETQ. The chain's CDR3 is CASSRDSVNYEQYF. CDR3 in DNA: TGCGCCAGCAGCCGGGACAGTGTCAACTACGAGCAGTACTTC.

This rearrangement joins TRBV7-9 to TRBJ2-7, with 10 bases fitting TRBD2. The CDR3 spans 16 residues. Germline V gene data show CDR1 as SEHNR and CDR2 as FQNEAQ (reference sequence). V dropped 1 base and J dropped 0; count of bases not matched to a gene: 3. The DNA for the CDR3 is TGTGCCAGCAGCTTAGGGTCTAGCGGGAGCTCCTACGAGCAGTACTTC. Translation gives CASSLGSSGSSYEQYF.

In its sample, this clonotype was seen a few times. This chain joins TRBV30 and TRBJ2-7; maybe TRBD1 (6 bases). CDR1 is GTSNPN, CDR2 SVGIG, per germline (reference sequence). V was pared by 0 bases and J by 3 bases, with 6 bases between. The CDR3 totals 12 residues. The CDR3 is CAWSVQGYEQYF. The CDR3 DNA sequence: TGTGCCTGGAGTGTACAGGGCTACGAGCAGTACTTC.

The V gene is TRBV3-1, the J gene TRBJ1-6; D ambiguous. In germline, CDR1 is LGHDT, CDR2 YNNKEL (reference sequence). Trimming took 7 bases from V and 10 from J, leaving 14 bases between them. The CDR3 is made up of 13 amino acids. Here the CDR3 reads CASTEMGGSPLHF. CDR3 DNA sequence: TGTGCCAGCACCGAGATGGGAGGATCACCCCTCCACTTT.

This clonotype turned up a few times. It may be a read error: a sequence one base away is much more abundant. The chain recombines TRBV18 with TRBJ2-5; D gene ambiguous. The CDR3 is 12 residues long. Germline values: CDR1 KGHSH, CDR2 LQKENI. CDR3 DNA sequence: TGTGCCAGCTCACCAAACCAAGAGACCCAGCACTTC. This gives the protein CASSPNQETQHF.

This clonotype was observed at least ten times. The chain combines TRBV7-2 with TRBJ2-3, with D perhaps matching TRBD1 (6 bases). From germline, CDR1 is SGHTA and CDR2 FQGNSA. V was cut by 5 bases and J by 2 bases, with 17 bases left in between. There are 16 residues in the CDR3. The DNA of the CDR3 is TGTGCCAGCAGCGGGCGACAGGCCCTTCCCACAGATACGCAGTATTTT. Translated: CASSGRQALPTDTQYF.

This clonotype appeared a few times. The chain employs TRBV4-1 and TRBJ2-5, with TRBD1 matching 7 bases. The CDR3 has 15 amino acids. The germline V gene encodes CDR1 MGHRA and CDR2 YSYEKL. V lost 1 base and J lost 2; bases outside the gene matches: 4. CDR3 sequence (DNA): TGCGCCAGCAGCCAAGCAAAACAGGGGCAAGAGACCCAGTACTTC. This sequence encodes CASSQAKQGQETQYF.

The rearrangement uses TRBV12-3 or TRBV12-4 and TRBJ2-4; D is undetermined. The V and J ends lost 4 bases and 0 bases respectively, with 13 bases between them. The CDR3 covers 16 residues. The CDR3 DNA follows: TGTGCCAGCAGTTCGGCCGGGCCTTTAGCCAAAAACATTCAGTACTTC. As protein: CASSSAGPLAKNIQYF.